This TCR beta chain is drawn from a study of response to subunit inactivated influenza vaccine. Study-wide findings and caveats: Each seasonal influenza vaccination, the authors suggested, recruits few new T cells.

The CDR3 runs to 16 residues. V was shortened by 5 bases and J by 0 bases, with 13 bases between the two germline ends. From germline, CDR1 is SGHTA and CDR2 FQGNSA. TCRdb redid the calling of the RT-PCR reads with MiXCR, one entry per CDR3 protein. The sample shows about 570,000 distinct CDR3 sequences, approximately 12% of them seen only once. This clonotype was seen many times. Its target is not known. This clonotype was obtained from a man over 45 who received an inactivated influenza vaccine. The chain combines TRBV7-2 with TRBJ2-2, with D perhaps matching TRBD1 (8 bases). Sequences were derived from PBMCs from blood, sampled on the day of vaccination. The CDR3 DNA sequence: TGTGCCAGCAGCCCACAGGGGGGGCCGAACACCGGGGAGCTGTTTTTT. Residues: CASSPQGGPNTGELFF.